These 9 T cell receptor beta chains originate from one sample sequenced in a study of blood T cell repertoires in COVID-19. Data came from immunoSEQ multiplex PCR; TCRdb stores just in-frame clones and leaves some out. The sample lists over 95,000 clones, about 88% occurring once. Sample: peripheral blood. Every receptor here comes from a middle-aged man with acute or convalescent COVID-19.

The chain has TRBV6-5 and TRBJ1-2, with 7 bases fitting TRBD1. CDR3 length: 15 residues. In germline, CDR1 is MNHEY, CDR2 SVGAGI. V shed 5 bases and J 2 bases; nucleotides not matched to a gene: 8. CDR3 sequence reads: CASSPTGTANYGYTF. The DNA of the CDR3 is TGTGCCAGCAGTCCGACCGGGACAGCCAACTATGGCTACACCTTC.

The CDR3 is CASSLAGGDYNEQFF. CDR3 coding DNA: TGTGCCAGCAGCCTAGCGGGGGGCGACTACAATGAGCAGTTCTTC. The chain carries TRBV11-2 and TRBJ2-1; 11 bases align to TRBD2. The germline gives CDR1 SGHAT, CDR2 FQNNGV. The CDR3 totals 15 residues. Unmatched junction bases numbered 3, after V lost 5 bases and J lost 3 bases.

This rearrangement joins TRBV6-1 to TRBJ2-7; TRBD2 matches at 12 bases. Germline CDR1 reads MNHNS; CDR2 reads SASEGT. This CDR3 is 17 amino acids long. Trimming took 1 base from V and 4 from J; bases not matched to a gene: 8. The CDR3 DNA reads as TGTGCCAGCAGTGAAGGACTAGCGGGGGACCCTAGGTACGAGCAGTACTTC. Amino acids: CASSEGLAGDPRYEQYF.

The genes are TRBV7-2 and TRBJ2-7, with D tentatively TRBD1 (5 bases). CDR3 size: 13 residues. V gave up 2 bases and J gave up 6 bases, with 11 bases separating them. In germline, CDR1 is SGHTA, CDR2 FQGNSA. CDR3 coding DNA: TGTGCCAGCAGCTTAAACCCAGGGTTCGAGCAGTACTTC. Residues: CASSLNPGFEQYF. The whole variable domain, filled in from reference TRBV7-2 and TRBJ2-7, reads GAGVSQSPSNKVTEKGKDVELRCDPISGHTALYWYRQSLGQGLEFLIYFQGNSAPDKSGLPSDRFSAERTGGSVSTLTIQRTQQEDSAVYLCASSLNPGFEQYFGPGTRLTVT.

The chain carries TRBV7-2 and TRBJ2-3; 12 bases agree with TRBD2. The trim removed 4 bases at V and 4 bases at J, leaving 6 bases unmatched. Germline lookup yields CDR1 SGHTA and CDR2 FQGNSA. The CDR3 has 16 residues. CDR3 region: CASSSLTSGGSDTQYF. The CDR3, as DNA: TGTGCCAGCAGCTCCTTGACTAGCGGGGGATCAGATACGCAGTATTTT.

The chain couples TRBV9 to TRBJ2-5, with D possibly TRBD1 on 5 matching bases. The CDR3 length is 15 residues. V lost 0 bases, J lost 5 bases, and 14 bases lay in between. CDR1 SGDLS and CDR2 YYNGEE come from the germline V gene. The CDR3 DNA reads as TGTGCCAGCAGCGTAGCTGCAGGGTTATTGGAGACCCAGTACTTC. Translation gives CASSVAAGLLETQYF. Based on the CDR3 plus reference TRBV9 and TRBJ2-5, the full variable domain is DSGVTQTPKHLITATGQRVTLRCSPRSGDLSVYWYQQSLDQGLQFLIQYYNGEERAKGNILERFSAQQFPDLHSELNLSSLELGDSALYFCASSVAAGLLETQYFGPGTRLLVL.

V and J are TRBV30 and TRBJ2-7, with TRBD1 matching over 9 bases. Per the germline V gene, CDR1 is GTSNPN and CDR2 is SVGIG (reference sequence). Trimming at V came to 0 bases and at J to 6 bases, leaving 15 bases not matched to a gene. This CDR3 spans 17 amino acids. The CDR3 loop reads CAWSVVEGTGSFGEQYF. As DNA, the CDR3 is TGTGCCTGGAGTGTAGTAGAAGGGACAGGGTCCTTCGGCGAGCAGTACTTC.

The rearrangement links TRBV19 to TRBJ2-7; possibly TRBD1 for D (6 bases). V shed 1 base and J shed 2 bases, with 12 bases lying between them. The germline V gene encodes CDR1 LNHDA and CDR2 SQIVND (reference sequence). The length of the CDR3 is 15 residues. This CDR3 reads CASSIVGQSPYEQYF. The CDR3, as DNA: TGTGCCAGTAGTATAGTTGGACAGTCCCCCTACGAGCAGTACTTC.

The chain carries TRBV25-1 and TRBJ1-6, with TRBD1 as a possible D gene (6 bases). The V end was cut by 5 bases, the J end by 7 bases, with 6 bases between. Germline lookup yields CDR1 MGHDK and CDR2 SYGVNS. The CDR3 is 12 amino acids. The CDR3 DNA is TGTGCCAGCAGTACAGGGAATTCACCCCTCCACTTT. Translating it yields CASSTGNSPLHF.